This T cell receptor beta chain was sequenced in a study of cytomegalovirus exposure and HLA in healthy donors. V lost 5 bases, J lost 0 bases, and 9 bases stayed unmatched. CDR3 length: 18 amino acids. The V gene's germline CDR1 is SGHRS and CDR2 YFSETQ. PCR involved 60 Vbeta and 13 Jbeta primers. This table comes from immunoSEQ multiplex PCR, and its TCRdb copy is limited to in-frame clones, with some not included. The sample consists of 110,000 to 150,000 clones, 60% to 80% of them appearing once. Findings and limits, study-wide: The productive fraction for most TCR beta V segments was about 87% or about 30% in an earlier analysis.

This clone was counted a single time. The antigen is not known. The J gene is TRBJ1-3, the V gene TRBV5-1, with 12 bases that match TRBD1. The source material was PBMCs. The receptor was derived from a woman in her twenties or thirties in good health and CMV-seronegative. The CDR3 nucleotides are TGCGCCAGCAGGTGGGGGACAGGGGGCTCCTCCTCTGGAAACACCATATATTTT. Translation gives CASRWGTGGSSSGNTIYF.